This T cell receptor beta chain was sequenced in a study of T cell repertoires in cytomegalovirus infection. Study at large: Indications of both CMV infection and matching HLA type were provided by public TCR beta signatures.

V was cut by 4 bases and J by 7 bases, with 20 bases left in between. The CDR3 is 14 amino acids. Germline CDR1 and CDR2: DFQATT and SNEGSKA (reference sequence). One entry per CDR3 protein results from TCRdb running MiXCR on the reads. In the table there are roughly 700,000 distinct CDR3 sequences, around 35% of which are singletons. Study-level results: Summed public TCR beta family frequency identified CMV carriers bearing the relevant HLA. CMV-specific TCR beta clonotypes restricted by HLA-C dominated the ex vivo response.

This clonotype occurred a few times. Its antigen is unknown. This specimen was cultured PBMCs, taken from culture after CMV antigen stimulation. This chain uses TRBV20-1 with TRBJ2-7; D may be TRBD2 (6 bases). This TCR was recovered from a human donor in good health (CMV status not recorded). Some clones in this sample may be carry-over from other donors' samples. The CDR3 protein is CSATKVGDGGEQYF. The CDR3, as DNA: TGCAGTGCTACAAAGGTGGGGGACGGGGGAGAGCAGTACTTC.